A selection of T cell receptor beta chains follows, all from one sample in a study of blood T cell repertoires in COVID-19. TCRdb's copy holds only in-frame clones and misses some; the assay was immunoSEQ multiplex PCR. The sample yields 150,000 to 200,000 clones, 80% to 90% seen once. The sequencing sample was made of peripheral blood. These receptors were collected from a man aged 45 to 65 with active or convalescent COVID-19. Each CDR3 is given with its conserved first and last residue. Fields, in order: clone size, CDR3 length, D gene, V gene, J gene, CDR3 protein, CDR3 DNA. D genes are given only for firm matches. Size tells how often a clone was seen (once, few, many) or the class of an expanded clone, and some rows leave it out.

once	13	TRBD1	TRBV5-1	TRBJ1-2	CASSSGQTYGYTF	TGCGCCAGCAGCTCGGGACAGACCTATGGCTACACCTTC
NA	16	TRBD1	TRBV27	TRBJ1-1	CASRPPPGTANTEAFF	TGTGCCAGCAGGCCTCCTCCCGGGACAGCGAACACTGAAGCTTTCTTT
NA	15	TRBD2	TRBV7-2	TRBJ2-1	CASSTSGGYYNEQFF	TGTGCCAGCAGCACTAGCGGGGGGTACTACAATGAGCAGTTCTTC
NA	14	TRBD2	TRBV28	TRBJ2-2	CASSLLAETGELFF	TGTGCCAGCAGCCTCCTAGCGGAGACCGGGGAGCTGTTTTTT
NA	14	NA	TRBV19	TRBJ1-3	CASSKTGSGNTIYF	TGTGCCAGTAGTAAGACAGGCTCTGGAAACACCATATATTTT
NA	16	TRBD1	TRBV4-2	TRBJ1-6	CASSQETGVDNSPLHF	TGTGCCAGCAGCCAAGAGACAGGGGTTGATAATTCACCCCTCCACTTT
NA	17	TRBD1	TRBV5-1	TRBJ1-4	CASSLGGQGAAYEKLFF	TGCGCCAGCAGCTTGGGGGGACAGGGGGCCGCCTATGAAAAACTGTTTTTT
NA	16	TRBD2	TRBV19	TRBJ2-2	CASSSGGYLNTGELFF	TGTGCCAGTAGCTCGGGGGGATACTTGAACACCGGGGAGCTGTTTTTT
once	13	NA	TRBV7-2	TRBJ2-7	CASSHGGNYEQYF	TGTGCCAGCAGCCACGGGGGTAACTACGAGCAGTACTTC
once	15	TRBD1	TRBV28	TRBJ1-4	CASSSGTGGGEKLFF	TGTGCCAGCAGTTCCGGGACAGGGGGCGGTGAAAAACTGTTTTTT
once	13	NA	TRBV19	TRBJ1-6	CASRLDFNSPLHF	TGTGCCAGCCGTCTGGACTTTAATTCACCCCTCCACTTT
once	12	NA	TRBV7-3	TRBJ2-1	CASSLRVGEQFF	TGTGCCAGCAGCTTAAGGGTCGGGGAGCAGTTCTTC
NA	17	TRBD2	TRBV24-1	TRBJ2-3	CATSSLAGAGSTDTQYF	TGTGCCACCTCTAGCCTAGCGGGAGCTGGTAGCACAGATACGCAGTATTTT
NA	15	NA	TRBV28	TRBJ1-2	CASSGGPKGVYGYTF	TGTGCCAGCAGTGGGGGCCCTAAGGGGGTATATGGCTACACCTTC
NA	16	TRBD1	TRBV19	TRBJ1-5	CASSPQIGTGDQPQHF	TGTGCCAGTAGTCCCCAAATCGGGACAGGAGATCAGCCCCAGCATTTT
few	14	TRBD1	TRBV5-4	TRBJ1-6	CASSWTGVNSPLHF	TGTGCCAGCAGCTGGACAGGGGTGAATTCACCCCTCCACTTT
NA	13	NA	TRBV9	TRBJ2-5	CASSVSEEETQYF	TGTGCCAGCAGCGTATCCGAGGAAGAGACCCAGTACTTC
NA	14	TRBD1	TRBV5-4	TRBJ2-1	CASSLPGQLNEQFF	TGTGCCAGCAGCCTACCGGGACAGCTGAATGAGCAGTTCTTC
medium-sized	15	NA	TRBV4-2	TRBJ1-1	CASSQDRGGVAEAFF	TGTGCCAGCAGCCAAGATAGGGGAGGGGTGGCTGAAGCTTTCTTT
NA	13	NA	TRBV6-5	TRBJ1-2	CASSYGGTYGYTF	TGTGCCAGCAGTTACGGCGGAACCTATGGCTACACCTTC
NA	12	NA	TRBV30	TRBJ2-1	CAWRFPSNEQFF	TGTGCCTGGAGGTTTCCTAGCAATGAGCAGTTCTTC
NA	15	NA	TRBV30	TRBJ1-2	CAWTYRIPTSYGYTF	TGTGCCTGGACCTACCGAATACCCACTAGCTATGGCTACACCTTC
NA	17	NA	TRBV3-1/TRBV3-2	TRBJ2-4	CASSPLGGGGGKNIQYF	TGTGCCAGCAGTCCTCTCGGGGGCGGGGGAGGCAAAAACATTCAGTACTTC
NA	14	TRBD2	TRBV27	TRBJ2-7	CASTGLAGGREQYF	TGTGCCAGCACAGGACTAGCGGGAGGGCGGGAGCAGTACTTC
NA	13	NA	TRBV7-2	TRBJ1-5	CASSLLREQPQHF	TGTGCCAGCAGCTTACTTCGGGAGCAGCCCCAGCATTTT
NA	15	NA	TRBV5-6	TRBJ2-2	CASSFTTGDTGELFF	TGTGCCAGCAGCTTTACGACAGGAGACACCGGGGAGCTGTTTTTT
NA	16	TRBD1	TRBV4-1	TRBJ1-3	CASSQRQGVGGNTIYF	TGCGCCAGCAGCCAACGACAGGGGGTTGGTGGAAACACCATATATTTT
NA	13	NA	TRBV7-3	TRBJ2-3	CASSYTGADTQYF	TGTGCCAGCAGCTATACGGGGGCAGATACGCAGTATTTT
once	15	NA	TRBV5-1	TRBJ1-1	CASSPTQPGNTEAFF	TGCGCCAGCAGCCCGACGCAGCCAGGGAACACTGAAGCTTTCTTT
NA	14	TRBD1	TRBV2	TRBJ1-5	CASSEGTGHQPQHF	TGTGCCAGCAGTGAAGGGACAGGACATCAGCCCCAGCATTTT
NA	15	NA	TRBV15	TRBJ2-5	CATSRDRQFRETQYF	TGTGCCACCAGCAGAGACAGACAGTTCCGGGAGACCCAGTACTTC
NA	13	NA	TRBV27	TRBJ2-7	CASAPGSSYEQYF	TGTGCCAGCGCACCGGGGAGCTCCTACGAGCAGTACTTC
once	16	TRBD1	TRBV30	TRBJ1-2	CAWSVRWDSRNYGYTF	TGTGCCTGGAGTGTACGCTGGGACAGTCGTAACTATGGCTACACCTTC
NA	13	NA	TRBV19	TRBJ2-3	CASTKTGTDTQYF	TGTGCCAGTACAAAGACAGGTACAGATACGCAGTATTTT
NA	19	NA	TRBV7-2	TRBJ1-4	CASSWGLSSIPSTNEKLFF	TGTGCCAGCAGCTGGGGACTGAGCTCAATCCCTTCAACTAATGAAAAACTGTTTTTT
NA	17	NA	TRBV5-1	TRBJ1-6	CASSLESGGSYNSPLHF	TGCGCCAGCAGCTTGGAGAGCGGGGGCTCCTATAATTCACCCCTCCACTTT
NA	17	TRBD1	TRBV19	TRBJ2-2	CASSFGTGGAGTGELFF	TGTGCCAGTAGTTTTGGGACAGGGGGAGCTGGCACCGGGGAGCTGTTTTTT
NA	14	TRBD2	TRBV11-1	TRBJ2-7	CASSLQLAEYEQYF	TGTGCCAGCAGCTTACAACTAGCGGAATACGAGCAGTACTTC
NA	14	TRBD1	TRBV6-5	TRBJ1-1	CASSHQGGNTEAFF	TGTGCCAGCAGCCATCAGGGGGGGAACACTGAAGCTTTCTTT
NA	18	NA	TRBV6-2/TRBV6-3	TRBJ2-1	CASSPYSIFDYDYNEQFF	TGTGCCAGCAGCCCTTATAGTATCTTTGACTACGACTACAATGAGCAGTTCTTC
many	15	NA	TRBV11-2	TRBJ2-1	CASSAQDRSYNEQFF	TGTGCCAGCAGCGCACAAGACAGGTCCTACAATGAGCAGTTCTTC
NA	16	TRBD1	TRBV19	TRBJ1-4	CATAGTGGVLNEKLFF	TGTGCCACCGCCGGGACAGGGGGCGTGCTAAATGAAAAACTGTTTTTT
NA	16	NA	TRBV28	TRBJ1-2	CASSFGRALRGYGYTF	TGTGCCAGCAGTTTCGGCAGGGCCCTTAGAGGCTATGGCTACACCTTC
few	17	TRBD1	TRBV6-6	TRBJ1-4	CASSPRDRGLTNEKLFF	TGTGCCAGCAGTCCCCGGGACAGGGGGCTTACTAATGAAAAACTGTTTTTT
NA	15	TRBD1	TRBV18	TRBJ2-7	CASSLGTGSSYEQYF	TGTGCCAGCTCACTCGGGACAGGGAGCTCCTACGAGCAGTACTTC
NA	17	TRBD1	TRBV24-1	TRBJ2-6	CATSDFDRDSGANVLTF	TGTGCCACCAGTGATTTCGACAGGGATTCTGGGGCCAACGTCCTGACTTTC
NA	15	NA	TRBV7-9	TRBJ2-5	CASSPLGASGETQYF	TGTGCCAGCAGCCCACTCGGAGCTTCGGGGGAGACCCAGTACTTC
few	12	NA	TRBV29-1	TRBJ2-2	CSALRNTGELFF	TGCAGCGCGCTTAGGAACACCGGGGAGCTGTTTTTT
NA	12	NA	TRBV29-1	TRBJ1-1	CSSRSGDTEAFF	TGCAGCTCCCGTTCCGGGGACACTGAAGCTTTCTTT
NA	13	NA	TRBV7-2	TRBJ2-5	CASSLSRKETQYF	TGTGCCAGCAGCTTATCCCGTAAAGAGACCCAGTACTTC
NA	14	NA	TRBV19	TRBJ2-5	CASSIAGVGRTQYF	TGTGCCAGTAGTATAGCGGGAGTGGGCAGGACCCAGTACTTC
NA	16	NA	TRBV27	TRBJ2-3	CASRSTGNHPTDTQYF	TGTGCCAGCAGGTCGACGGGGAATCACCCCACAGATACGCAGTATTTT
NA	17	NA	TRBV10-3	TRBJ2-3	CAIRQGLGGLSTDTQYF	TGTGCCATCAGACAGGGCCTCGGCGGGCTAAGCACAGATACGCAGTATTTT
NA	17	TRBD1	TRBV6-8	TRBJ1-3	CASSSGQGLISGNTIYF	TGTGCCAGCAGTTCGGGACAGGGATTAATCTCTGGAAACACCATATATTTT
NA	13	TRBD2	TRBV11-2	TRBJ2-4	CASSLASGGIQYF	TGTGCCAGCAGCTTAGCCTCGGGGGGGATTCAGTACTTC